These 7 T cell receptor beta chains were sequenced from one sample in a study of cytomegalovirus exposure and HLA in healthy donors. Vbeta (60) and Jbeta (13) primers were used in the PCR. The method was immunoSEQ multiplex PCR; TCRdb's version includes in-frame clones alone and lacks a portion of them. The table includes 190,000 or so clones, about 80% detected once. The sample consisted of PBMCs. Every receptor here comes from a woman aged 45-60 years in good health and CMV-seropositive.

V usage is TRBV5-1 and J usage is TRBJ2-5; D possibly corresponds to TRBD2 (6 bases). Trimming removed 5 bases at V and 1 base at J, with 15 bases between. The germline gives CDR1 SGHRS, CDR2 YFSETQ. The CDR3 runs to 15 residues. CDR3: CASSPLAGPQETQYF. The CDR3 DNA reads TGCGCCAGCAGTCCCTTGGCGGGACCCCAAGAGACCCAGTACTTC.

This chain connects TRBV2 to TRBJ2-2; the D gene is possibly TRBD2 (6 bases). The CDR3 runs to 14 residues. V lost 6 bases and J lost 7, with 15 bases in between. Per germline, CDR1 SNHLY and CDR2 FYNNEI. CDR3 loop: CASRLSGSYGELFF. The CDR3 DNA sequence: TGTGCCAGCAGATTGTCCGGGAGTTACGGGGAGCTGTTTTTT.

This chain joins TRBV7-2 and TRBJ2-5; a possible D gene is TRBD1 (6 bases). Germline CDR1 and CDR2: SGHTA and FQGNSA. This CDR3 is built from 16 residues. Trimming shortened V by 5 bases and J by 4 bases, and 20 bases separated the two germline ends. The CDR3 DNA reads as TGTGCCAGCAGCCCGGCCGGGACATCCGTGGGAGAGACCCAGTACTTC. This sequence encodes CASSPAGTSVGETQYF.

The J gene is TRBJ2-2, the V gene TRBV11-2; D gene uncertain. Germline V gene data show CDR1 as SGHAT and CDR2 as FQNNGV. The CDR3 consists of 16 residues. Trimming removed 0 bases at V and 4 bases at J, with 12 bases between. The CDR3 DNA reads TGTGCCAGCAGCTTAGATCGAGCTTTTGGCACCGGGGAGCTGTTTTTT. This encodes CASSLDRAFGTGELFF.

V is TRBV7-8 and J is TRBJ2-7, with TRBD2 as a possible D gene (6 bases). This CDR3 is built from 14 residues. V was shortened by 4 bases and J by 3 bases, with 13 bases between the two germline ends. Germline loops: CDR1 SGHVS, CDR2 FQNEAQ. CDR3 loop: CASSSAGTGYEQYF. The DNA of the CDR3 is TGTGCCAGCAGCTCAGCCGGGACTGGCTACGAGCAGTACTTC.

The chain links TRBV7-9 to TRBJ2-3; TRBD1 aligns across 7 bases. After removal of 5 bases from V and 2 bases from J, the junction contained 7 bases not matched to a gene. The CDR3 is made up of 15 amino acids. From germline, CDR1 is SEHNR and CDR2 FQNEAQ (reference sequence). DNA for the CDR3: TGTGCCAGCAGCATAATGACAGGGCTCACAGATACGCAGTATTTT. Protein sequence: CASSIMTGLTDTQYF. Together with reference TRBV7-9 and TRBJ2-3, the CDR3 gives the full variable domain: DTGVSQNPRHKITKRGQNVTFRCDPISEHNRLYWYRQTLGQGPEFLTYFQNEAQLEKSRLLSDRFSAERPKGSFSTLEIQRTEQGDSAMYLCASSIMTGLTDTQYFGPGTRLTVL.

V and J are TRBV19 and TRBJ2-7, with 12 positions matching TRBD2. The CDR3 is 15 residues long. Looked up from germline, CDR1 is LNHDA and CDR2 is SQIVND (reference sequence). The V segment lost 4 bases and the J segment 3 bases; nucleotides outside the gene matches: 4. The CDR3 is CASSTKTSGGYEQYF. The CDR3 region has the DNA TGTGCCAGTAGTACAAAGACTAGCGGGGGCTACGAGCAGTACTTC.